What follows describes a single TCR beta chain. Its antigen is not yet known. The input lacks base qualities; no much larger clone sits a single base away. These data belong to a study of control samples from healthy donors and cancer patients (dated by TCRdb to about 2020). V lost 0 bases and J lost 4 bases; the stretch between them is 8 bases long. From its cysteine to its phenylalanine, the CDR3 spans 14 amino acids. Only the CDR3 region is kept as DNA, spanning 42 bases read in frame from base 1. Taken from the germline V gene (reference sequence), the CDR1 and CDR2 loops are SGHKS and YYEKEE. Library preparation used the immunoSEQ multiplex PCR assay. TCRdb took over this immuneACCESS table, retaining in-frame rearrangements with V and J assigned. Such tables are incomplete; in checked studies, under half of the missing clones stem from an unresolved V gene, and the remainder is unexplained. The sample table holds about 130,000 clones, of which around nine tenths were seen once. The ten largest clones take up around 5.8% of the sample.

The source of this sequence is a man younger than 35 in good health. Sequenced material: blood. The rearranged segments are TRBV5-5 and TRBJ2-1; TRBD2 is a possible D gene, resting on 5 matching bases. Here is the DNA: TGTGCCAGCAGCTTGGTCGAGGGTTACAATGAGCAGTTCTTC. It specifies CASSLVEGYNEQFF.